These 15 T cell receptor beta chains were sequenced from one sample in a study of a mutant IDH1 vaccine in newly diagnosed glioma. Sequencing used immunoSEQ multiplex PCR; TCRdb keeps in-frame clones, though not all of them. The top ten clones hold 0.5% to 0.65% of a sample with 110,000 or so clones, roughly nine tenths of them seen once. For these TCRs, the target antigens are not known. Documented time point: week 11, during vaccination. Every single dose of the vaccine, 300 ug of mutant IDH1 20-mer peptide, came with topical imiquimod. The source was PBMCs, collected from a glioma patient whose treatment included an IDH1 peptide vaccine. The receptors here all came from a woman aged 45-59 years with glioma.

This chain joins TRBV19 and TRBJ2-1, with D unclear. Germline CDR1 reads LNHDA; CDR2 reads SQIVND (reference sequence). The CDR3 spans 17 residues. Trimming removed 1 base from V and 9 bases from J, with 22 bases in between. This chain's CDR3 is CASSIVGNSPASLEQFF. CDR3 nucleotide sequence: TGTGCCAGTAGTATAGTGGGGAACTCCCCGGCCTCTCTTGAGCAGTTCTTC.

V and J are TRBV27 and TRBJ2-7, with 7 bases that match TRBD2. Germline V CDR1 and CDR2: MNHEY, SMNVEV (reference sequence). The CDR3 runs 13 residues. The V gene end was trimmed by 6 bases and the J gene end by 7 bases; junction bases not matched to a gene: 9. The CDR3 DNA is TGTGCCAGCAGAGCTAGCGGCTTGGGGGAGCAGTACTTC. Protein sequence: CASRASGLGEQYF.

CDR3 nucleotides: TGTGCCAGCAGTGGGGTCGGGACGACGAGAATACAGCCCCAGCATTTT. This codes for CASSGVGTTRIQPQHF. This chain links TRBV6-1 with TRBJ1-5, with D possibly being TRBD1 (5 bases). Germline CDR1 MNHNS, CDR2 SASEGT. CDR3 length: 16 residues. V was cut by 4 bases and J by 7 bases, with 20 bases left in between.

The chain has TRBV9 and TRBJ2-5; D uncertain. Per the germline V gene, CDR1 is SGDLS and CDR2 is YYNGEE. The CDR3 is 12 amino acids. V lost 0 bases and J 2 bases, leaving 2 bases between the germline ends. CDR3 nucleotide sequence: TGTGCCAGCAGCGTAGGGCAAGAGACCCAGTACTTC. The encoded protein is CASSVGQETQYF. Based on the CDR3 plus reference TRBV9 and TRBJ2-5, the full variable domain is DSGVTQTPKHLITATGQRVTLRCSPRSGDLSVYWYQQSLDQGLQFLIQYYNGEERAKGNILERFSAQQFPDLHSELNLSSLELGDSALYFCASSVGQETQYFGPGTRLLVL.

The rearrangement links TRBV6-5 to TRBJ2-6; D is perhaps TRBD1 (6 bases). There are 15 residues in the CDR3. V was pared by 7 bases and J by 4 bases, with 14 bases between. The germline V gene encodes CDR1 MNHEY and CDR2 SVGAGI. For the CDR3, the DNA is TGTGCCAGCACCACAGGGACGGGAGGGGCCAACGTCCTGACTTTC. This codes for CASTTGTGGANVLTF.

CDR3 DNA: TGTGCCAGCAGCCCTACAGGGGGGACTGAAGCTTTCTTT. Translating it yields CASSPTGGTEAFF. The chain has TRBV7-3 and TRBJ1-1; 8 bases line up with TRBD1. CDR1 and CDR2 (germline): SGHTA, FQGTGA. The length of the CDR3 is 13 residues. V dropped 5 bases and J dropped 5; count of bases not matched to a gene: 4.

This CDR3 reads CAIASSWFTFF. The CDR3 DNA follows: TGTGCCATCGCGAGTTCGTGGTTCACTTTCTTT. J is TRBJ1-1 and V is TRBV10-3; no clear D gene. Trimming removed 8 bases from V and 12 bases from J, with 16 bases in between. This CDR3 spans 11 amino acids. Germline loops: CDR1 ENHRY, CDR2 SYGVKD.

This clone has a single count. The CDR3 sequence: CASRISGSSYNEQFF. The DNA of the CDR3 is TGCGCCAGCAGAATTAGCGGAAGCTCCTACAATGAGCAGTTCTTC. The chain has TRBV10-2 and TRBJ2-1; D is perhaps TRBD2 (6 bases). Trimming cost V 6 bases and J 0 bases, with 12 bases left between them. The CDR3 sequence is 15 residues long. Germline V gives CDR1 WSHSY, CDR2 SAAADI.

This chain uses TRBV5-6 with TRBJ1-5; no reliable D call. Per the germline V gene, CDR1 is SGHDT and CDR2 is YYEEEE. This CDR3 comprises 12 residues. Trimming took 0 bases from V and 5 from J, leaving 3 bases between them. The CDR3 spells CASSLGDQPQHF. The CDR3 region has the DNA TGTGCCAGCAGCTTGGGGGATCAGCCCCAGCATTTT.

This clone was recorded a few times. CDR3 loop: CAIRQPTGAREDTQYF. The CDR3, as DNA: TGTGCCATACGACAGCCCACAGGGGCGAGGGAAGATACGCAGTATTTT. The chain joins TRBV10-3 to TRBJ2-3, with 7 bases fitting TRBD1. CDR3 size: 16 residues. Unmatched junction bases numbered 17, after V lost 9 bases and J lost 5 bases. Germline CDR1 reads ENHRY; CDR2 reads SYGVKD.

The chain carries TRBV5-5 and TRBJ1-1; D is perhaps TRBD1 (6 bases). Trimming took off 4 bases at V and 7 bases at J, with 14 bases between the two ends. Germline V lookup: CDR1 SGHKS, CDR2 YYEKEE (reference sequence). The CDR3 runs 13 residues. The CDR3 spells CASSPGTNIEAFF. DNA of the CDR3: TGTGCCAGCAGCCCAGGGACAAATATTGAAGCTTTCTTT.

This clone was seen once. V and J are TRBV11-2 and TRBJ1-2; D unresolved. This CDR3 has 14 amino acids. Germline CDR1 and CDR2: SGHAT and FQNNGV. The ends were cut back, 1 base at V and 0 bases at J, with 6 bases in the middle. DNA for the CDR3: TGTGCCAGCAGCTTAGGACTGACTAACTATGGCTACACCTTC. As protein: CASSLGLTNYGYTF.

The V and J genes are TRBV11-2 and TRBJ2-3; no reliable D call. CDR3 length: 14 amino acids. CDR1 is SGHAT, CDR2 FQNNGV, per germline. Trimming pared 1 base from V and 2 bases from J, leaving 7 bases between. The CDR3 bases are TGTGCCAGCAGCTTAGCGGTAAACACAGATACGCAGTATTTT. It translates to CASSLAVNTDTQYF.

The chain couples TRBV27 to TRBJ1-1; 7 bases line up with TRBD1. V lost 0 bases to trimming and J lost 5 bases; unmatched junction nucleotides: 18. In germline, CDR1 is MNHEY, CDR2 SMNVEV (reference sequence). The CDR3 consists of 19 residues. CDR3 coding DNA: TGTGCCAGCAGTTTATCTCACAGGGGCGCTCTCCGCGGGGTTACTGAAGCTTTCTTT. Its protein is CASSLSHRGALRGVTEAFF.

V and J are TRBV28 and TRBJ2-7; a weak D match, TRBD1 (6 bases). V was cut by 3 bases and J by 6 bases, with 12 bases left in between. Germline CDR1 reads MDHEN; CDR2 reads SYDVKM. The CDR3 covers 13 residues. CDR3 amino acids: CASSLVGGSEQYF. The CDR3 nucleotides read TGTGCCAGCAGTTTGGTAGGGGGTAGCGAGCAGTACTTC. Full variable domain (rest looked up from reference TRBV28 and TRBJ2-7): DVKVTQSSRYLVKRTGEKVFLECVQDMDHENMFWYRQDPGLGLRLIYFSYDVKMKEKGDIPEGYSVSREKKERFSLILESASTNQTSMYLCASSLVGGSEQYFGPGTRLTVT.